These 15 T cell receptor beta chains share one sample of origin, sequenced in a study of T cell repertoires in cytomegalovirus infection. TCRdb itself ran the reads through MiXCR, one entry per CDR3 protein. In the table there are fewer than 300,000 distinct CDR3 sequences, about 25% of which are singletons. Sample: PBMCs. The receptors shown here come from a human donor in good health (CMV status not recorded). Some clones in this sample may be carry-over from other donors' samples.

The chain has TRBV7-9 and TRBJ2-7, with 9 positions matching TRBD1. This CDR3 contains 14 residues. J gave up 5 bases and V 5 bases, and 7 bases lay outside the gene matches. CDR1 and CDR2 (germline): SEHNR, FQNEAQ (reference sequence). The CDR3 spells CASSPGTGFHEQYF. The CDR3 DNA reads TGTGCCAGCAGCCCCGGGACAGGGTTCCACGAGCAGTACTTC.

This clonotype was counted a few times. V gene TRBV24-1 combines with J gene TRBJ2-1; D call uncertain. The germline V gene has CDR1 KGHDR and CDR2 SFDVKD. The CDR3 has 11 amino acids. The germline V and J ends were trimmed by 9 bases and 8 bases, with 10 bases remaining between them. For the CDR3, the DNA is TGTGCCACCGCTCTCCTGGATGAGCAGTTCTTC. It codes for CATALLDEQFF.

This clonotype was seen repeatedly, ten times or more. V and J are TRBV7-9 and TRBJ1-4; 10 bases line up with TRBD1. The CDR3 loop spans 14 amino acids. The trim removed 5 bases at V and 7 bases at J, leaving 4 bases unmatched. Germline assignment: CDR1 SEHNR and CDR2 FQNEAQ (reference sequence). The CDR3 reads CASSPRTGGEKLFF. For the CDR3, the DNA is TGTGCCAGCAGCCCCCGGACAGGGGGTGAAAAACTGTTTTTT.

This chain links TRBV10-3 with TRBJ2-5, with D possibly TRBD2 on 6 matching bases. Deletions cut 3 bases from V and 1 base from J, with 12 bases between. The CDR3 totals 15 residues. CDR1 is ENHRY, CDR2 SYGVKD, per germline. Written as DNA, the CDR3 is TGTGCCATCAGTGATTGGGAGACTAGCCAAGAGACCCAGTACTTC. Protein sequence: CAISDWETSQETQYF.

This clonotype was counted between two and nine times. The J gene is TRBJ2-1, the V gene TRBV24-1, with D perhaps TRBD2 (6 bases). The CDR3 extends over 15 amino acids. Germline loops: CDR1 KGHDR, CDR2 SFDVKD. V lost 9 bases to trimming and J lost 2 bases, with 16 bases between them. The CDR3 bases are TGTGCCACCTCCCCGAGGGAGGTGACCTACAATGAGCAGTTCTTC. It translates to CATSPREVTYNEQFF.

This clonotype was observed at least ten times. CDR3 coding DNA: TGTGCCAGCAGCTTAGAAGTGTACGGTTCACCCCTCCACTTT. This gives the protein CASSLEVYGSPLHF. The genes are TRBV7-2 and TRBJ1-6, with D unresolved. This CDR3 is built from 14 residues. The germline V gene encodes CDR1 SGHTA and CDR2 FQGNSA. With 1 base removed from V and 9 bases from J, the gap between germline ends came to 10 bases.

The J gene is TRBJ2-1, the V gene TRBV20-1, with 8 positions matching TRBD2. This CDR3 has 15 amino acids. CDR1 and CDR2 (germline): DFQATT, SNEGSKA (reference sequence). Unmatched junction bases numbered 10, after V lost 3 bases and J lost 6 bases. CDR3 region: CSASVWRGAGNEQFF. The DNA of the CDR3 is TGCAGTGCTAGTGTCTGGCGGGGGGCCGGCAATGAGCAGTTCTTC.

In regard to this clonotype: In this CDR3 the conserved last residue, phenylalanine or tryptophan, is missing, so a read error is likely. The DNA is omitted, as the CDR3 cannot be located on it reliably, and the CDR3 follows TCRdb's listing. The rearrangement links TRBV14 to TRBJ2-7. Germline V gene sequence: CDR1 SGHDN, CDR2 FVKESK. The CDR3 contains 10 residues when both ends are counted. The CDR3 loop is CASSQEGIPI.

This clonotype occurred a few times. CDR3 sequence (DNA): TGTGCCAGCAGTTACCCGGGACTAGCGGTCTACGAGCAGTACTTC. This translates into CASSYPGLAVYEQYF. The chain uses TRBV6-2 or TRBV6-3 and TRBJ2-7; 11 nucleotides agree with TRBD2. CDR1 and CDR2 from the germline V gene are MNHEY and SVGEGT. V lost 2 bases to trimming and J lost 3 bases; unmatched junction nucleotides: 3. CDR3 size: 15 residues.

This clonotype was picked up a small number of times. The rearrangement links TRBV5-1 to TRBJ1-6; D is perhaps TRBD1 (5 bases). Deletions cut 6 bases from V and 10 bases from J, with 11 bases between. CDR3 size: 12 residues. Germline CDR1 and CDR2: SGHRS and YFSETQ. The CDR3 loop reads CASKGNNSPLHF. CDR3 DNA: TGCGCCAGCAAGGGGAACAACTCACCCCTCCACTTT.

This chain links TRBV12-3 or TRBV12-4 with TRBJ2-7; 11 nucleotides align to TRBD1. The CDR3 covers 15 residues. V was pared by 4 bases and J by 9 bases, with 11 bases of the junction left unmatched. The CDR3 is CASSYRSGTGGAQYF. The CDR3 region has the DNA TGTGCCAGCAGTTATCGATCCGGGACAGGGGGTGCGCAGTACTTC.

The rearrangement uses TRBV7-2 and TRBJ1-2; 7 bases match TRBD1. The CDR3 sequence is 15 residues long. Germline V CDR1 and CDR2: SGHTA, FQGNSA. J lost 8 bases, V lost 0 bases, and 9 bases had no gene match. In DNA, the CDR3 is TGTGCCAGCAGCTTAGCGGGCGGGCAGGGGGAAGGCTACACCTTC. Amino acids: CASSLAGGQGEGYTF.

This clonotype showed up many times. The V gene is TRBV7-2, the J gene TRBJ2-1, with a tentative D call TRBD2 (5 bases). V was shortened by 6 bases and J by 4 bases, with 10 bases between the two germline ends. Germline V gene data show CDR1 as SGHTA and CDR2 as FQGNSA. The CDR3 is made up of 13 amino acids. The CDR3: CASSTDWYNEQFF. In DNA form, the CDR3 reads TGTGCCAGCAGTACGGACTGGTACAATGAGCAGTTCTTC. The full variable domain, completed using reference TRBV7-2 and TRBJ2-1, is GAGVSQSPSNKVTEKGKDVELRCDPISGHTALYWYRQSLGQGLEFLIYFQGNSAPDKSGLPSDRFSAERTGGSVSTLTIQRTQQEDSAVYLCASSTDWYNEQFFGPGTRLTVL.

This clonotype was recorded once. The genes are TRBV11-3 and TRBJ2-1, with no clear D. With 5 bases removed from V and 9 bases from J, the gap between germline ends came to 11 bases. The CDR3 sequence is 12 residues long. Germline CDR1 SGHNT, CDR2 YENEEA. Written as DNA, the CDR3 is TGTGCCAGCAGCCAAGTATACTCTGAGCAGTTCTTC. This encodes CASSQVYSEQFF.

The table lists this clonotype with a count of one. The CDR3 protein is CASSDPGTSSSSYNEQFF. The CDR3 DNA is TGTGCCAGCTCAGACCCGGGGACTAGCTCCAGCTCCTACAATGAGCAGTTCTTC. This chain joins TRBV6-2 or TRBV6-3 and TRBJ2-1; 9 nucleotides line up with TRBD2. This CDR3 region has 18 residues. Germline loops: CDR1 MNHEY, CDR2 SVGEGT. Unmatched junction bases numbered 14, after V lost 8 bases and J lost 0 bases.